The entry below describes one T cell receptor (beta chain). No antigen is known for it. The record originates from a study of response to subunit inactivated influenza vaccine. Notes on the study in general: Only a handful of new T cells, the authors suggested, are recruited with each seasonal influenza vaccination.

Trimming pared 5 bases from V and 8 bases from J, leaving 12 bases between. CDR3 size: 12 residues. Per the germline V gene, CDR1 is SGHVS and CDR2 is FQNEAQ. TCRdb recomputed calls from the RT-PCR reads with MiXCR, one row per CDR3 protein. The repertoire holds around 790,000 distinct CDR3 sequences, with 21% as singletons. This receptor was taken from a man in his fifties or sixties who received an inactivated influenza vaccine. The V gene is TRBV7-8, the J gene TRBJ1-2, with D possibly matching TRBD1 (5 bases). The starting material was PBMCs from blood, obtained 5 to 6 days after vaccination. CDR3: CASSDSGRGYTF. The CDR3 DNA reads as TGTGCCAGCAGCGATTCAGGGAGAGGCTACACCTTC.